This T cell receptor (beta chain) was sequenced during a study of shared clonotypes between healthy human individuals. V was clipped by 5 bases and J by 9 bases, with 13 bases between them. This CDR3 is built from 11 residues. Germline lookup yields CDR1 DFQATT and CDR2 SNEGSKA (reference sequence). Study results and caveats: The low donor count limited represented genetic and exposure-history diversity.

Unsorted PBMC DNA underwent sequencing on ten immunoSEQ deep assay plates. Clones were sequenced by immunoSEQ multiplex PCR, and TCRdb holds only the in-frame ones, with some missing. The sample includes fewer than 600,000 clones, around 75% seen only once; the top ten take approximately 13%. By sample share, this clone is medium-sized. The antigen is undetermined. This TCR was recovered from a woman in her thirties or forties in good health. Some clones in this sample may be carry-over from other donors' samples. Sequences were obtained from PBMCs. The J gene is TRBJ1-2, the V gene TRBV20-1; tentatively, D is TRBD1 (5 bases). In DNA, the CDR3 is TGCAGTGCTGAAGGGGAGCGACGCTACACCTTC. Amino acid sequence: CSAEGERRYTF.